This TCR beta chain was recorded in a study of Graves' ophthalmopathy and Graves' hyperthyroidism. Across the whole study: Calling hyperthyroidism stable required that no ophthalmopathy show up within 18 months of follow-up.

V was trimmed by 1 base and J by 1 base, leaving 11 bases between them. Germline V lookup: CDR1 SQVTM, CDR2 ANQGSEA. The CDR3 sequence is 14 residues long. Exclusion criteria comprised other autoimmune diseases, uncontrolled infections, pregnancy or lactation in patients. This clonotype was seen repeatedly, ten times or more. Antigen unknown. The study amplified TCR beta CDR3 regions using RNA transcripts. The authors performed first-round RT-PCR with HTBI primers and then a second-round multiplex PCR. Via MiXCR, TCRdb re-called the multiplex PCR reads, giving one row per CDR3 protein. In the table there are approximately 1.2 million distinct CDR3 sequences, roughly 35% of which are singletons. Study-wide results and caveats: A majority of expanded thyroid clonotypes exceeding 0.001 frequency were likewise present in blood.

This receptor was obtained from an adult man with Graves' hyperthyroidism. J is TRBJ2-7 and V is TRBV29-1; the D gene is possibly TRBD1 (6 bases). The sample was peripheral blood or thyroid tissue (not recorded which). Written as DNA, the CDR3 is TGCAGCGTTGAAGGACAGGACGGGTCCTACGAGCAGTACTTC. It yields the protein CSVEGQDGSYEQYF.